The entry that follows covers one TCR beta chain sequence. Its matching antigen is unknown. The assay was immunoSEQ multiplex PCR, and TCRdb's table has in-frame clones only and misses some. The sample lists about 1.5 million clones, 95% to 99% occurring once. Germline V gene sequence: CDR1 SGHVS, CDR2 FQNEAQ. Trimming removed 5 bases from V and 3 bases from J, with 4 bases in between. The CDR3 is 12 amino acids. These data come from a study of shared clonotypes between healthy human individuals. CD4+ cells yielded CD45RA+ naive and CD45RA-negative memory subsets. Study-wide results and caveats: Only blood was sampled; tissue repertoires likely differ. Rarefaction analysis demonstrated incomplete sorted-subset sequencing notwithstanding large depth.

The origin of this receptor is a man aged 25 to 40 in good health. The chain recombines TRBV7-8 with TRBJ2-2, with D unclear. Sequenced input: naive CD4+ T cells sorted from blood. The subset is: CD45RA+ positively selected. CDR3 sequence reads: CASSLYTGELFF. CDR3 nucleotides: TGTGCCAGCAGCCTATACACCGGGGAGCTGTTTTTT.